This T cell receptor beta chain was captured in a study of T cells after yellow fever vaccination. Study-level results: Researchers report a weaker secondary response that nonetheless peaked faster, day 5 versus 15.

There are a few counts of this clonotype. Its antigen is not identified. A single base separates this from a much larger clone, so it may be a read error. This CDR3 region has 12 residues. The ends were cut back, 2 bases at V and 1 base at J, with 3 bases in the middle. Germline V CDR1 and CDR2: SGHDT, YYEEEE. One entry per CDR3 protein results from TCRdb running MiXCR on the 5' RACE reads. This sample has hundreds of thousands of distinct CDR3 sequences, with roughly 4.3% found just once. The J gene is TRBJ1-2, the V gene TRBV5-6; the D is unclear. This receptor was taken from a man aged 18 to 35 who received the YFV17D yellow fever vaccine. The starting material was PBMCs, obtained 5 days after the yellow fever booster vaccination. The CDR3: CASSLSNYGYTF. CDR3 in DNA: TGTGCCAGCAGCTTAAGTAACTATGGCTACACCTTC.